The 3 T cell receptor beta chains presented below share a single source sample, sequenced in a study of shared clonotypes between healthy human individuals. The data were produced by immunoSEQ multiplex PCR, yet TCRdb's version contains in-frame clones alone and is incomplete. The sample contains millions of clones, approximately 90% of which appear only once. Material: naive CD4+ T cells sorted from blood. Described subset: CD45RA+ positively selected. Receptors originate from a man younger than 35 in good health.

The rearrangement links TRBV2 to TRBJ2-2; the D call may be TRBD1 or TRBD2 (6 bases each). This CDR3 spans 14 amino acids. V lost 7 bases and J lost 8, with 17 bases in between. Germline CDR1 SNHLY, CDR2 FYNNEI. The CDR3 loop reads CASIGGRMAGELFF. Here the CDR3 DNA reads TGTGCCAGCATAGGGGGGAGGATGGCTGGGGAGCTGTTTTTT.

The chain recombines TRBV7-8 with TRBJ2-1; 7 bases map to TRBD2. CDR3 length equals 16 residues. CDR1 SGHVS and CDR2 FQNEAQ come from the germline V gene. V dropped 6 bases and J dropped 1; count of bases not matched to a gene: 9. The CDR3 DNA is TGTGCCAGCAGTTCCCTAGCGGACTTTTCCTACAATGAGCAGTTCTTC. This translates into CASSSLADFSYNEQFF.

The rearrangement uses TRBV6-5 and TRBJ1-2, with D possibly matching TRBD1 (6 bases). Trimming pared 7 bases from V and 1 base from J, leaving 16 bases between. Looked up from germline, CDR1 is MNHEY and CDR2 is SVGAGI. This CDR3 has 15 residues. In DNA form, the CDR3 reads TGTGCCAGCACTCTCATGGGGGCCGGTAACTATGGCTACACCTTC. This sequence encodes CASTLMGAGNYGYTF.